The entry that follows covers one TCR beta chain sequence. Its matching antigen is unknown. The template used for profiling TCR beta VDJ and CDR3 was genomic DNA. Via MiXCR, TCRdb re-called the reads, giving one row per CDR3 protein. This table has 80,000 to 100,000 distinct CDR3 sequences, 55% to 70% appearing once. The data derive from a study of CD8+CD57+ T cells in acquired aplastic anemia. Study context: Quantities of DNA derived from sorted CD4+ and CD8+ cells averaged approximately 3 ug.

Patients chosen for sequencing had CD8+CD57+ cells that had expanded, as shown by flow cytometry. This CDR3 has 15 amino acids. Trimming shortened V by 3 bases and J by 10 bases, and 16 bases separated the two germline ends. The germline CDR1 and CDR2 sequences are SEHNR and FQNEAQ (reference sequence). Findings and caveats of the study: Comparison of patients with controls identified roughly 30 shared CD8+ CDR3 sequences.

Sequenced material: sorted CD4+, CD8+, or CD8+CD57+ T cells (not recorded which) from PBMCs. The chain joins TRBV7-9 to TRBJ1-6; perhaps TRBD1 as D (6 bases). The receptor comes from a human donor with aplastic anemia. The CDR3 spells CASSLDSISGSPLHF. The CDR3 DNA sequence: TGTGCCAGCAGCTTGGACAGCATCAGCGGGTCACCCCTCCACTTT. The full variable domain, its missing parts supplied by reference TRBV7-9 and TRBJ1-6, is DTGVSQNPRHKITKRGQNVTFRCDPISEHNRLYWYRQTLGQGPEFLTYFQNEAQLEKSRLLSDRFSAERPKGSFSTLEIQRTEQGDSAMYLCASSLDSISGSPLHFGNGTRLTVT.